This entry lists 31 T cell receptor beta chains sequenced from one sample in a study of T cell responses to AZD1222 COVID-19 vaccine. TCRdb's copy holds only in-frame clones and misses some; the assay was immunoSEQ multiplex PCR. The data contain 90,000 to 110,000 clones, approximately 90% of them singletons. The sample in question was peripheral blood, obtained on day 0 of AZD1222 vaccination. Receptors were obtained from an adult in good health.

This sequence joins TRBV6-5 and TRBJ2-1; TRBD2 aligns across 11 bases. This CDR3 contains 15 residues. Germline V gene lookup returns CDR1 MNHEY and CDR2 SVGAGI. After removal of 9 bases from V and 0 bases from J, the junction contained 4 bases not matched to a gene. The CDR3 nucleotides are TGTGCCAGTTTAGCGGGGGGGAGCTCCTACAATGAGCAGTTCTTC. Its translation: CASLAGGSSYNEQFF.

The DNA for the CDR3 is TGTGCCAGCAGTCCAGCACAGGGTTCAACCAACTATGGCTACACCTTC. Translation: CASSPAQGSTNYGYTF. The chain has TRBV28 and TRBJ1-2; a possible D gene is TRBD1 (6 bases). V was shortened by 5 bases and J by 2 bases, with 18 bases between the two germline ends. Germline values: CDR1 MDHEN, CDR2 SYDVKM. The CDR3 contains 16 residues.

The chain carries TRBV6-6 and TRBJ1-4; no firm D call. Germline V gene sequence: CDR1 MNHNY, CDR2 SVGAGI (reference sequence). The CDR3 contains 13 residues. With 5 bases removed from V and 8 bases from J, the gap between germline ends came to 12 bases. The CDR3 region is CASSRFVGEKLFF. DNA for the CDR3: TGTGCCAGCAGTAGGTTCGTGGGAGAAAAACTGTTTTTT.

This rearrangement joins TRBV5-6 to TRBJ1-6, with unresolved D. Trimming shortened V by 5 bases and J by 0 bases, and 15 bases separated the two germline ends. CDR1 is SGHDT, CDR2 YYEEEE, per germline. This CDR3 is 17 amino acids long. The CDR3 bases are TGTGCCAGCAGTTTGAGGTCACTGAGCTCCTATAATTCACCCCTCCACTTT. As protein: CASSLRSLSSYNSPLHF.

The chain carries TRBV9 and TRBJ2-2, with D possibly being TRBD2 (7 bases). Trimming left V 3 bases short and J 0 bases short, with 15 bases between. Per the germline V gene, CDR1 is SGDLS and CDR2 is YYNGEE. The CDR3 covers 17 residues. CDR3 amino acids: CASSAPAGGPNTGELFF. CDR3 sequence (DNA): TGTGCCAGCAGCGCACCCGCCGGGGGGCCGAACACCGGGGAGCTGTTTTTT.

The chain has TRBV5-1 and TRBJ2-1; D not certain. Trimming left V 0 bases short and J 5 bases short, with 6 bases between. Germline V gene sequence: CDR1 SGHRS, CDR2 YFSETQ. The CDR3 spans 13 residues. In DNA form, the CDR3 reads TGCGCCAGCAGCTTGGATGTTAACAATGAGCAGTTCTTC. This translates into CASSLDVNNEQFF.

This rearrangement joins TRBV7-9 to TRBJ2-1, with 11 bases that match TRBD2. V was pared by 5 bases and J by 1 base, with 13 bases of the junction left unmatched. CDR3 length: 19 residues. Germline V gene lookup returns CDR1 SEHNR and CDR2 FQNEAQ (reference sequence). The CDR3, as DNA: TGTGCCAGCAGCGGGCCTATAGCGGGGGGGAAGCTATCCTACAATGAGCAGTTCTTC. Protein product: CASSGPIAGGKLSYNEQFF.

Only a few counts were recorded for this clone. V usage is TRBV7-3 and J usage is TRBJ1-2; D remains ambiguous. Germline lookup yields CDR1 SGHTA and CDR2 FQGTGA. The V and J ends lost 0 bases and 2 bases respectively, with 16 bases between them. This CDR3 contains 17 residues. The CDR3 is CASSLTVRPGINYGYTF. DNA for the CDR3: TGTGCCAGCAGCTTAACTGTCAGACCGGGAATCAACTATGGCTACACCTTC.

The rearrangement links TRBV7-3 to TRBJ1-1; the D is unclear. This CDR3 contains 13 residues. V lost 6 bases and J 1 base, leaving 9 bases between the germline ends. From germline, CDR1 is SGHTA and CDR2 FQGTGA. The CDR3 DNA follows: TGTGCCAGCAGTCGCGAGGGGAACACTGAAGCTTTCTTT. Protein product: CASSREGNTEAFF. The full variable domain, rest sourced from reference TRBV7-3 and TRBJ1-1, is GAGVSQTPSNKVTEKGKYVELRCDPISGHTALYWYRQSLGQGPEFLIYFQGTGAADDSGLPNDRFFAVRPEGSVSTLKIQRTERGDSAVYLCASSREGNTEAFFGQGTRLTVV.

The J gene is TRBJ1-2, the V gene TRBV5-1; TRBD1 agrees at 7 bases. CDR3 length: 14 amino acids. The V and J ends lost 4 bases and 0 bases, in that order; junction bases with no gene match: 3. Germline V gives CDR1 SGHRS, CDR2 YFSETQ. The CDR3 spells CASSLGQANYGYTF. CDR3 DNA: TGCGCCAGCAGCCTAGGACAGGCTAACTATGGCTACACCTTC. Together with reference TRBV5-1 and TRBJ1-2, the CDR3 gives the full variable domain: KAGVTQTPRYLIKTRGQQVTLSCSPISGHRSVSWYQQTPGQGLQFLFEYFSETQRNKGNFPGRFSGRQFSNSRSEMNVSTLELGDSALYLCASSLGQANYGYTFGSGTRLTVV.

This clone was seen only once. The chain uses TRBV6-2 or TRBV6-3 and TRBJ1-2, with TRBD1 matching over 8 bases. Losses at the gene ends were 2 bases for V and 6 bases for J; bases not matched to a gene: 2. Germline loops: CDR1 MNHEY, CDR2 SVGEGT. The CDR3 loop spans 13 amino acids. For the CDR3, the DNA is TGTGCCAGCAGTTACAAGGACAGGGATGGCTACACCTTC. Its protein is CASSYKDRDGYTF.

As DNA, the CDR3 is TGTGCCACCAGTGATTTCCCAGCGGCGAATGAGCAGTTCTTC. Amino acid sequence: CATSDFPAANEQFF. This rearrangement joins TRBV24-1 to TRBJ2-1; tentatively, D is TRBD2 (5 bases). V was clipped by 1 base and J by 7 bases, with 10 bases between them. The CDR3 length is 14 residues. Germline assignment: CDR1 KGHDR and CDR2 SFDVKD.

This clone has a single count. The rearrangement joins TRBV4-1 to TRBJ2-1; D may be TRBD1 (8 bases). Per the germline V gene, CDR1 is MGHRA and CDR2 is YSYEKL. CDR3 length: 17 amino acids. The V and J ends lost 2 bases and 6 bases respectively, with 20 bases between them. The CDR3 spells CASSQTAGQAAFNEQFF. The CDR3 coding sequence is TGCGCCAGCAGCCAAACAGCGGGACAGGCCGCTTTCAATGAGCAGTTCTTC.

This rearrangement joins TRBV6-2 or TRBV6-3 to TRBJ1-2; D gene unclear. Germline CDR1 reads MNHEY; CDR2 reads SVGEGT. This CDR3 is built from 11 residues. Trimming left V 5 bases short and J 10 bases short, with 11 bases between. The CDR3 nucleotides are TGTGCCAGCAGTAGGACGGACTTCTACACCTTC. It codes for CASSRTDFYTF.

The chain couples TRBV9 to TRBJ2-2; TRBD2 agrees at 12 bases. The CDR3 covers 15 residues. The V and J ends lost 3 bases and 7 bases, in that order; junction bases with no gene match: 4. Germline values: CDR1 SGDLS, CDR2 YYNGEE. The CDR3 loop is CASSASGGAVGELFF. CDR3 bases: TGTGCCAGCAGCGCTAGCGGGGGGGCCGTCGGGGAGCTGTTTTTT.

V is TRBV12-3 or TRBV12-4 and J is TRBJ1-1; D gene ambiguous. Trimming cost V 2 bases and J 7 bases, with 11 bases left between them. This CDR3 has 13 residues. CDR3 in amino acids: CASSLRGRDEAFF. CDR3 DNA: TGTGCCAGCAGTTTAAGAGGGAGGGATGAAGCTTTCTTT.

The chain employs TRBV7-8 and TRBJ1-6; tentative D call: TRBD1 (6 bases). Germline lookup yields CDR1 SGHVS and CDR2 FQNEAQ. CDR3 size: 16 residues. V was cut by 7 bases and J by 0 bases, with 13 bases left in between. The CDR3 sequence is CASKEGHASYNSPLHF. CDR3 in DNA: TGTGCCAGCAAAGAGGGACATGCCTCCTATAATTCACCCCTCCACTTT.

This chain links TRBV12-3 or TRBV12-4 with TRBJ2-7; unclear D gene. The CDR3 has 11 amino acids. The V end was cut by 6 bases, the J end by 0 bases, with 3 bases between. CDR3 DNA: TGTGCCAGCAGCCCCTCCTACGAGCAGTACTTC. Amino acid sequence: CASSPSYEQYF.

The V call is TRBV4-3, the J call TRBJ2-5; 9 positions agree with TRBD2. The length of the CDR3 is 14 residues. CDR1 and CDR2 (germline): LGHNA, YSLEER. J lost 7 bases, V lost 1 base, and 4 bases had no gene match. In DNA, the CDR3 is TGCGCCAGCAGCCAAGGGACTAGCGCGGGGACCCAGTACTTC. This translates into CASSQGTSAGTQYF.

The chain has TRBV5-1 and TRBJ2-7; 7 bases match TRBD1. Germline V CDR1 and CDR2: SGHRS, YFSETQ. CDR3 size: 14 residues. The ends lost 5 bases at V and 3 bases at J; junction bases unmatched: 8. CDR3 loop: CASSHGTAFYEQYF. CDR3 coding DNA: TGCGCCAGCAGTCATGGGACAGCCTTCTACGAGCAGTACTTC.

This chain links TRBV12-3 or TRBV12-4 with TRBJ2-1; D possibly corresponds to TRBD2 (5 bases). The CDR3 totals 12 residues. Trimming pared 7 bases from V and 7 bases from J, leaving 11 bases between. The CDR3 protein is CASINRGNEQFF. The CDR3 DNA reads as TGTGCCAGCATCAACCGAGGGAATGAGCAGTTCTTC.

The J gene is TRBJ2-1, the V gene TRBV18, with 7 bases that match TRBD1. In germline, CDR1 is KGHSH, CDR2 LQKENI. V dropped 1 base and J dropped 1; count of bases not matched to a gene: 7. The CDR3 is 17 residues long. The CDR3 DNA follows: TGTGCCAGCTCACCACGGTCAGGGGGTTCTTCCTACAATGAGCAGTTCTTC. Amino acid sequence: CASSPRSGGSSYNEQFF.

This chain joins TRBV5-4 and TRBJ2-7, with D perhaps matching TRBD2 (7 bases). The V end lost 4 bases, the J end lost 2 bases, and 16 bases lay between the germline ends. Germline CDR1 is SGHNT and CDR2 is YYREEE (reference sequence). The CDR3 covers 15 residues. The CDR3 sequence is CASSRGGGAPYEQYV. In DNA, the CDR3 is TGTGCCAGCAGCCGGGGAGGGGGTGCCCCCTACGAGCAGTACGTC.

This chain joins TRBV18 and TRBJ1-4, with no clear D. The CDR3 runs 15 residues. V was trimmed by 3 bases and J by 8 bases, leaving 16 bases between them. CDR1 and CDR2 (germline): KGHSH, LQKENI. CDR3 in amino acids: CASSPAGPIWEKLFF. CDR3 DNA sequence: TGTGCCAGCTCACCGGCAGGACCTATTTGGGAAAAACTGTTTTTT.

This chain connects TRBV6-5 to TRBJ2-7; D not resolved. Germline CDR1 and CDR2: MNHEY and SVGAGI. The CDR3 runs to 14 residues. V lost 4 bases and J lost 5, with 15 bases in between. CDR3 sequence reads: CASSSRQYVNEQYF. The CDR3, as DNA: TGTGCCAGCAGTTCCCGGCAGTACGTGAACGAGCAGTACTTC.

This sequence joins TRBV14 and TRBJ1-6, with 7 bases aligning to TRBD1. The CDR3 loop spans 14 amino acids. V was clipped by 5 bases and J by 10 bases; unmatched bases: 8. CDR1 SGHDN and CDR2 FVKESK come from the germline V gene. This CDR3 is CASSSRQGISPLHF. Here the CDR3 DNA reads TGTGCCAGCAGCTCAAGACAGGGTATCTCACCCCTCCACTTT.

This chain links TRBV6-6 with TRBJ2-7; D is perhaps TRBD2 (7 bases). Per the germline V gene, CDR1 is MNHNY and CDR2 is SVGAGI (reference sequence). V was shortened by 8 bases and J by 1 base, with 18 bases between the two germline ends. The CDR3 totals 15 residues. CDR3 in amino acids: CASLEGGGPSYEQYF. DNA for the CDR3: TGTGCCAGCCTTGAGGGAGGGGGGCCGTCCTACGAGCAGTACTTC.

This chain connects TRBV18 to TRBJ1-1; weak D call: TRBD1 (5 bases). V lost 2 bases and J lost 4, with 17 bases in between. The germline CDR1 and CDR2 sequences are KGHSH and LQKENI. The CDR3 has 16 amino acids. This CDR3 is CASSPEGIGVGTEAFF. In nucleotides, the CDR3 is TGTGCCAGCTCACCAGAGGGGATAGGGGTGGGCACTGAAGCTTTCTTT.

CDR3 residues: CASSLGQPQHF. CDR3 sequence (DNA): TGTGCCAGCAGTTTAGGTCAGCCCCAGCATTTT. This chain links TRBV12-3 or TRBV12-4 with TRBJ1-5; D gene unclear. V lost 1 base and J 6 bases, leaving 1 base between the germline ends. The CDR3 is made up of 11 amino acids.

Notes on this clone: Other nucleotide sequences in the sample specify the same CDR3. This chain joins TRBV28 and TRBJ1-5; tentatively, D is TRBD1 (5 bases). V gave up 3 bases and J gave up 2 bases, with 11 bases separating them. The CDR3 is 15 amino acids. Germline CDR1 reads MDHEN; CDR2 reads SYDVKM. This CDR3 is CASSLGGGGNQPQHF. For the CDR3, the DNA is TGTGCCAGCAGTTTGGGGGGAGGTGGCAATCAGCCCCAGCATTTT.

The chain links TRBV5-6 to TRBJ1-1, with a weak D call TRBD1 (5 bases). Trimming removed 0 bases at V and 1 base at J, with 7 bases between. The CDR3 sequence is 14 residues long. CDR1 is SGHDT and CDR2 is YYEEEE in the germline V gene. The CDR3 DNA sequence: TGTGCCAGCAGCTTGGAAGGGACGAACACTGAAGCTTTCTTT. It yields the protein CASSLEGTNTEAFF.